What follows are 18 T cell receptor beta chains derived from one specimen sequenced in a study of STAT3 mutations in large granular lymphocyte leukemia. Whole-study findings and limits: In T-cell large granular lymphocyte leukemia, about half of patients showed multiple immunodominant subclonotypes.

Antigen specificity for these receptors is unknown. Sequencing was performed with immunoSEQ multiplex PCR; in TCRdb, only in-frame clones are kept and a portion is missing. The table lists roughly 9,300 clones, approximately 88% of them singletons. Sequencing was performed on peripheral blood mononuclear cells. The receptors were sampled from a man at least 80 years old with T-cell large granular lymphocyte leukemia. Some clones in this sample may be carry-over from other donors' samples.

The CDR3 DNA sequence: TGTGCCAGCAGCTGGGGGCCTAGCTACGAGCAGTACTTC. Its protein is CASSWGPSYEQYF. The chain has TRBV11-2 and TRBJ2-7, with TRBD1 as a possible D gene (6 bases). This CDR3 contains 13 residues. Trimming removed 4 bases at V and 3 bases at J, with 10 bases between. Germline CDR1 and CDR2: SGHAT and FQNNGV.

This chain connects TRBV14 to TRBJ2-7, with D possibly being TRBD1 or TRBD2 (6 bases each). The CDR3 runs to 15 residues. V shed 4 bases and J shed 6 bases, with 19 bases lying between them. CDR1 is SGHDN, CDR2 FVKESK, per germline. In nucleotides, the CDR3 is TGTGCCAGCAGCCGCTCCAGAGGGGGGACCTTCGAGCAGTACTTC. Its protein is CASSRSRGGTFEQYF.

V gene TRBV6-1 combines with J gene TRBJ2-7; no clear D gene. The CDR3 contains 12 residues. Germline lookup yields CDR1 MNHNS and CDR2 SASEGT. With 5 bases removed from V and 4 bases from J, the gap between germline ends came to 9 bases. The CDR3 bases are TGTGCCAGCAGTACGGTCGTTTACGAGCAGTACTTC. Residues: CASSTVVYEQYF.

V gene TRBV14 combines with J gene TRBJ1-1; the D is unclear. V was pared by 4 bases and J by 0 bases, with 9 bases between. CDR1 and CDR2 (germline): SGHDN, FVKESK. CDR3 length: 14 residues. CDR3 amino acids: CASSRNGLNTEAFF. The CDR3 region has the DNA TGTGCCAGCAGCCGGAACGGGTTGAACACTGAAGCTTTCTTT.

This rearrangement joins TRBV4-3 to TRBJ1-1; TRBD1 matches at 7 bases. The V and J ends lost 0 bases and 1 base, in that order; junction bases with no gene match: 2. The CDR3 length is 15 residues. Germline CDR1 is LGHNA and CDR2 is YSLEER. CDR3 residues: CASSQDDRENTEAFF. CDR3 nucleotide sequence: TGCGCCAGCAGCCAAGATGACAGGGAGAACACTGAAGCTTTCTTT.

The chain joins TRBV5-4 to TRBJ1-2; the D gene is possibly TRBD1 (5 bases). With 2 bases removed from V and 3 bases from J, the gap between germline ends came to 14 bases. Per the germline V gene, CDR1 is SGHNT and CDR2 is YYREEE (reference sequence). This CDR3 is 15 amino acids long. This CDR3 reads CASSLGLSGDYGYTF. Written as DNA, the CDR3 is TGTGCCAGCAGCTTAGGTCTCTCGGGGGACTATGGCTACACCTTC.

The V and J genes are TRBV6-6 and TRBJ1-4, with D possibly being TRBD1 (5 bases). Per germline, CDR1 MNHNY and CDR2 SVGAGI (reference sequence). V shed 2 bases and J shed 5 bases, with 12 bases lying between them. The CDR3 runs to 15 residues. Here the CDR3 DNA reads TGTGCCAGCAGTTACACGATGGGGCTGAATGAAAAACTGTTTTTT. Protein: CASSYTMGLNEKLFF.

The V and J genes are TRBV5-1 and TRBJ2-7, with TRBD1 identical over 8 bases. The CDR3 extends over 12 amino acids. The germline V gene encodes CDR1 SGHRS and CDR2 YFSETQ. V shed 5 bases and J 8 bases; nucleotides not matched to a gene: 6. The CDR3 is CASSQQGEKQYF. CDR3 in DNA: TGCGCCAGCAGTCAACAGGGGGAAAAGCAGTACTTC.

The rearrangement links TRBV6-6 to TRBJ2-7; D unclear. The CDR3 covers 11 residues. Germline V gene sequence: CDR1 MNHNY, CDR2 SVGAGI (reference sequence). V lost 3 bases, J lost 7 bases, and 7 bases lay in between. CDR3 DNA: TGTGCCAGCAGTTATGCTTCAGAGCAGTACTTC. Translation: CASSYASEQYF.

V is TRBV5-1 and J is TRBJ2-7; D perhaps matches TRBD1 (6 bases). V shed 4 bases and J shed 3 bases, with 11 bases lying between them. Looked up from germline, CDR1 is SGHRS and CDR2 is YFSETQ. This CDR3 has 13 residues. CDR3: CASSPGQSYEQYF. CDR3 DNA sequence: TGCGCCAGCAGCCCCGGACAGAGCTACGAGCAGTACTTC. The complete variable domain, with remaining parts taken from reference TRBV5-1 and TRBJ2-7, reads KAGVTQTPRYLIKTRGQQVTLSCSPISGHRSVSWYQQTPGQGLQFLFEYFSETQRNKGNFPGRFSGRQFSNSRSEMNVSTLELGDSALYLCASSPGQSYEQYFGPGTRLTVT.

The V call is TRBV5-1, the J call TRBJ2-3; TRBD1 or TRBD2 may be the D gene (5 bases each). Between the trimmed V and J ends, which lost 0 bases and 1 base, there was a span of 12 bases. Germline CDR1 SGHRS, CDR2 YFSETQ. This CDR3 contains 16 residues. The CDR3 spells CASSLGGIFGTDTQYF. For the CDR3, the DNA is TGCGCCAGCAGCTTGGGGGGGATATTTGGCACAGATACGCAGTATTTT. Full variable domain (outside the CDR3, taken from reference TRBV5-1 and TRBJ2-3): KAGVTQTPRYLIKTRGQQVTLSCSPISGHRSVSWYQQTPGQGLQFLFEYFSETQRNKGNFPGRFSGRQFSNSRSEMNVSTLELGDSALYLCASSLGGIFGTDTQYFGPGTRLTVL.

This rearrangement joins TRBV29-1 to TRBJ1-2, with D maybe TRBD1 (6 bases). Germline CDR1 is SQVTM and CDR2 is ANQGSEA. The length of the CDR3 is 13 residues. V was clipped by 4 bases and J by 4 bases, with 13 bases between them. The chain's CDR3 is CSVGGGPGYGYTF. The CDR3 DNA sequence: TGCAGCGTTGGAGGGGGGCCCGGCTATGGCTACACCTTC.

This chain uses TRBV30 with TRBJ1-6; D unresolved. There are 13 residues in the CDR3. Germline values: CDR1 GTSNPN, CDR2 SVGIG (reference sequence). Trimming took off 5 bases at V and 7 bases at J, with 12 bases between the two ends. The CDR3 loop reads CAWSVGKNSPLHF. The CDR3 DNA reads TGTGCCTGGTCCGTGGGTAAAAATTCACCCCTCCACTTT.

The genes are TRBV10-3 and TRBJ1-2; D is uncertain. Germline loops: CDR1 ENHRY, CDR2 SYGVKD. Deletions cut 0 bases from V and 6 bases from J, with 11 bases between. CDR3 length: 14 residues. The DNA of the CDR3 is TGTGCCATCAGTGAGTCGACAACATTCCATGGCTACACCTTC. It translates to CAISESTTFHGYTF.

This clone was observed a single time. The chain uses TRBV5-5 and TRBJ2-2; D call uncertain. V was clipped by 4 bases and J by 6 bases, with 7 bases between them. CDR1 and CDR2 (germline): SGHKS, YYEKEE (reference sequence). The CDR3 loop spans 12 amino acids. CDR3 protein: CASSPGPGELFF. CDR3 in DNA: TGTGCCAGCAGCCCCGGCCCCGGGGAGCTGTTTTTT.

The rearrangement links TRBV6-5 to TRBJ1-2, with D tentatively TRBD1 (6 bases). The V end was cut by 6 bases, the J end by 8 bases, with 22 bases between. This CDR3 has 15 residues. CDR1 is MNHEY and CDR2 is SVGAGI in the germline V gene. CDR3 protein: CASSGGHEAYVGYTF. CDR3 DNA: TGTGCCAGCAGCGGGGGCCACGAGGCTTATGTGGGCTACACCTTC.

The chain is built from TRBV6-1 and TRBJ2-3; TRBD1 agrees at 9 bases. CDR3 length: 15 amino acids. Trimming removed 8 bases from V and 5 bases from J; junction bases left unmatched: 11. From germline, CDR1 is MNHNS and CDR2 SASEGT. CDR3: CASVLGQGLGDTQYF. The CDR3 coding sequence is TGTGCCAGCGTACTAGGACAGGGGCTTGGAGATACGCAGTATTTT.

This chain links TRBV30 with TRBJ2-5; D perhaps matches TRBD2 (5 bases). Per germline, CDR1 GTSNPN and CDR2 SVGIG (reference sequence). Trimming cost V 3 bases and J 1 base, with 9 bases left between them. The CDR3 runs 13 residues. The CDR3 DNA is TGTGCCTGGAGACCCCGGGGCCAAGAGACCCAGTACTTC. Amino acid sequence: CAWRPRGQETQYF.